This note documents a single TCR beta chain sequence. Its target is unknown. Amplification used 60 Vbeta primers and 13 Jbeta primers. Clones were sequenced by immunoSEQ multiplex PCR, and TCRdb holds only the in-frame ones, with some missing. The data contain 100,000 to 140,000 clones, approximately 80% of them seen just once; the ten biggest clones take up under 5%. Germline loops: CDR1 PRHDT, CDR2 FYEKMQ (reference sequence). This CDR3 spans 16 amino acids. Trimming removed 5 bases from V and 6 bases from J; junction bases left unmatched: 12. These data are taken from a study of cytomegalovirus exposure and HLA in healthy donors. Study-wide results and caveats: Judged likely to be a sequencing artifact was a cluster of highly shared sequence variants.

Source material: PBMCs. This sequence originates from a male donor in good health and CMV-seronegative. The V gene is TRBV13, the J gene TRBJ2-1; 8 bases agree with TRBD1. CDR3 in DNA: TGTGCCAGCAGCCAAAGGGGCAGGGGGCACCTCAATGAGCAGTTCTTC. Translated, it gives CASSQRGRGHLNEQFF. The full variable domain, rest sourced from reference TRBV13 and TRBJ2-1, is AAGVIQSPRHLIKEKRETATLKCYPIPRHDTVYWYQQGPGQDPQFLISFYEKMQSDKGSIPDRFSAQQFSDYHSELNMSSLELGDSALYFCASSQRGRGHLNEQFFGPGTRLTVL.